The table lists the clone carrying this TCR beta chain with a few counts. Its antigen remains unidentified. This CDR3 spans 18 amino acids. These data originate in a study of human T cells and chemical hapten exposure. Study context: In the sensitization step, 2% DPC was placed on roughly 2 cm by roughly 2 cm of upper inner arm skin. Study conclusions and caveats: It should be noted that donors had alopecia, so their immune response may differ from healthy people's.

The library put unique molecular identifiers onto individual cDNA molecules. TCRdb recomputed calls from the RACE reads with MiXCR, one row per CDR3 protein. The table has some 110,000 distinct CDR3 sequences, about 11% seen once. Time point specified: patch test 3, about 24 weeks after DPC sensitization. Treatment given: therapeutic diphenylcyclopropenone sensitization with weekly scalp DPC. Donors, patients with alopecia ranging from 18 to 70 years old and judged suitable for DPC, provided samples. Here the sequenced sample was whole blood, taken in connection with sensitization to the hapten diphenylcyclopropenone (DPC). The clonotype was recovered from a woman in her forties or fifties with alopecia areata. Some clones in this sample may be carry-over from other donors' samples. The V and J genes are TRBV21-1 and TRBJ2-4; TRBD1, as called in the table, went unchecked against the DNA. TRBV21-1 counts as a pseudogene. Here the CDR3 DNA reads TGTGCCAGCAGCAAAGGAACCGGACATAGACTAGCCAAAAACATTCAGTACTTC. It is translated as CASSKGTGHRLAKNIQYF.